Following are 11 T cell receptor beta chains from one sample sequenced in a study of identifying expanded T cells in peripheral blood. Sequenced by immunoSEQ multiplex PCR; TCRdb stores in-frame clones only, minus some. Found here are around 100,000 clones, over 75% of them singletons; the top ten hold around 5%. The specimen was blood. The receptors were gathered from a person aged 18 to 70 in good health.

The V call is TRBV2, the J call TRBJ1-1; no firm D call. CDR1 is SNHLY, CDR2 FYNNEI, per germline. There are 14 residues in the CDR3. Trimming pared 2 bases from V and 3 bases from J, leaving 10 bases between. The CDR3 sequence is CASSESPMHTEAFF. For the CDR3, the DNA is TGTGCCAGCAGTGAAAGCCCCATGCACACTGAAGCTTTCTTT.

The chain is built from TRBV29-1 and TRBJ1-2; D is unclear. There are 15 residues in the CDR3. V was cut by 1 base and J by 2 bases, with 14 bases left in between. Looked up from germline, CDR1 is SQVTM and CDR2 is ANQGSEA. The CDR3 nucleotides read TGCAGCGTTGAAGCCTCCGGGAGTGAAAACTATGGCTACACCTTC. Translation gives CSVEASGSENYGYTF.

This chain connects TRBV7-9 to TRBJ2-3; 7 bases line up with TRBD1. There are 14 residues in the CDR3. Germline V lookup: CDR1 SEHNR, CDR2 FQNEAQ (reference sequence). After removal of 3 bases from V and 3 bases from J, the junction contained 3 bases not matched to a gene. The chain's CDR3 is CASSFWDSTDTQYF. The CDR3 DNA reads TGTGCCAGCAGCTTCTGGGACAGTACAGATACGCAGTATTTT. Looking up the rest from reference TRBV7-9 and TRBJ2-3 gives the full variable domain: DTGVSQNPRHKITKRGQNVTFRCDPISEHNRLYWYRQTLGQGPEFLTYFQNEAQLEKSRLLSDRFSAERPKGSFSTLEIQRTEQGDSAMYLCASSFWDSTDTQYFGPGTRLTVL.

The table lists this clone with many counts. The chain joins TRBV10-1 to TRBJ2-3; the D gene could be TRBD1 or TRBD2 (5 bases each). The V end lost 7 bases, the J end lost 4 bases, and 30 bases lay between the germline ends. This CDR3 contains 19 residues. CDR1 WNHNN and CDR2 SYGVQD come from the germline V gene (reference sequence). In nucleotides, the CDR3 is TGCGCCAGCACCGAAAAACGGGACCCAGCACCGACAGATCCAGATACGCAGTATTTT. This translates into CASTEKRDPAPTDPDTQYF.

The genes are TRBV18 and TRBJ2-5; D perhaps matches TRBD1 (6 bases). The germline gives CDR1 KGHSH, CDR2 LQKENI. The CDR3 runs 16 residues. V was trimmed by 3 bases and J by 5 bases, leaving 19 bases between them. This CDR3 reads CASSPTGHLTLETQYF. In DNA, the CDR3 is TGTGCCAGCTCACCGACAGGCCACCTCACGCTGGAGACCCAGTACTTC.

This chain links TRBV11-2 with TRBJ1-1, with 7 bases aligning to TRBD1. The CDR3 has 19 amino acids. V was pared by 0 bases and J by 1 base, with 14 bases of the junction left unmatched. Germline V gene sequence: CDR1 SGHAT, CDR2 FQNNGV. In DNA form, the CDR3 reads TGTGCCAGCAGCTTAGACCTGATCCGGGACAGCAGATGGAACACTGAAGCTTTCTTT. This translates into CASSLDLIRDSRWNTEAFF.

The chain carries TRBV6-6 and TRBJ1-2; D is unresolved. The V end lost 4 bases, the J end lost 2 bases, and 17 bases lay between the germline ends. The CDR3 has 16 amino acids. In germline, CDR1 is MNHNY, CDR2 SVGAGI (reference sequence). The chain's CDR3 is CASSSSPGLENYGYTF. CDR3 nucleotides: TGTGCCAGCAGTTCCAGCCCGGGGTTGGAAAACTATGGCTACACCTTC.

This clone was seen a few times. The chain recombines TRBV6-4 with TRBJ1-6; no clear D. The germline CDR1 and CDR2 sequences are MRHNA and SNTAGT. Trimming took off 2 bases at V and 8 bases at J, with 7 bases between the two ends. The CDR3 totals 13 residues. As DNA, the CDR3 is TGTGCCAGCAGTGACCGAGAGGATTCACCCCTCCACTTT. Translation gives CASSDREDSPLHF.

The CDR3 here is CASSLWGLDLVGNQPQHF. Here the CDR3 DNA reads TGTGCCAGCAGCCTTTGGGGCCTGGACCTGGTGGGCAATCAGCCCCAGCATTTT. This rearrangement joins TRBV5-6 to TRBJ1-5; D may be TRBD1 (5 bases). Germline V gene lookup returns CDR1 SGHDT and CDR2 YYEEEE. V was shortened by 4 bases and J by 2 bases, with 22 bases between the two germline ends. CDR3 length: 18 amino acids.

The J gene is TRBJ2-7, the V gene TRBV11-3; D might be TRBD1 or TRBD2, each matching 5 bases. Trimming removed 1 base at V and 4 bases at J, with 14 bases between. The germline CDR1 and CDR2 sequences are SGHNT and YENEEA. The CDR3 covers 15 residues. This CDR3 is CASSLASGTVYEQYF. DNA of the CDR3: TGTGCCAGCAGCTTAGCGTCAGGGACCGTATACGAGCAGTACTTC.

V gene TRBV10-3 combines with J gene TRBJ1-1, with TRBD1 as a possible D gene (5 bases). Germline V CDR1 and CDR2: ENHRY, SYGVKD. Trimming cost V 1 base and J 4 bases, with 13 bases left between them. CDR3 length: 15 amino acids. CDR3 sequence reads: CAISEWVSQGTEAFF. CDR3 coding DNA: TGTGCCATCAGTGAGTGGGTCAGTCAGGGCACTGAAGCTTTCTTT.